This TCR beta chain emerged from a study of blood T cell repertoires in COVID-19. Germline V lookup: CDR1 KGHSH, CDR2 LQKENI. This CDR3 contains 14 residues. V was pared by 4 bases and J by 1 base, with 2 bases of the junction left unmatched. Profiling relied on immunoSEQ multiplex PCR, and the TCRdb table lists in-frame clones only, not all of them. The sample has about 97,000 clones, around nine tenths seen once. The chain combines TRBV18 with TRBJ2-5, with 8 bases identical to TRBD2. The source of this sequence is a man in his sixties with acute or convalescent COVID-19. The specimen sequenced was peripheral blood. The CDR3 region has the DNA TGTGCCAGCTCACTAGGACTAGCCCAAGAGACCCAGTACTTC. Translated, it gives CASSLGLAQETQYF.